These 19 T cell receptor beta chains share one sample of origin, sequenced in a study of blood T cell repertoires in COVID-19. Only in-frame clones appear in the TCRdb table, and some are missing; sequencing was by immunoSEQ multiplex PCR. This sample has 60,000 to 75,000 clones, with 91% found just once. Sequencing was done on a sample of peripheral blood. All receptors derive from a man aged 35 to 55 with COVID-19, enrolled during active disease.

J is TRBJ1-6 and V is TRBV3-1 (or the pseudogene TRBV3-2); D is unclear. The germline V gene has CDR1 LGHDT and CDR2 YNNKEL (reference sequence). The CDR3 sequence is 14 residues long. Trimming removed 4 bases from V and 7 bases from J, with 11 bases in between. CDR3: CASSPAEFNSPLHF. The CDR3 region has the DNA TGTGCCAGCAGCCCCGCAGAATTCAATTCACCCCTCCACTTT.

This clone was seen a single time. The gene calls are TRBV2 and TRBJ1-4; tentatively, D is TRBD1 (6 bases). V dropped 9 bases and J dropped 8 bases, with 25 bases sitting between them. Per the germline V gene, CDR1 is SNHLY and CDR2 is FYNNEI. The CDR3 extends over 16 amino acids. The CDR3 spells CASRQATQLGVEKLFF. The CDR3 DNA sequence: TGTGCCAGTCGACAGGCGACACAACTAGGGGTAGAAAAACTGTTTTTT.

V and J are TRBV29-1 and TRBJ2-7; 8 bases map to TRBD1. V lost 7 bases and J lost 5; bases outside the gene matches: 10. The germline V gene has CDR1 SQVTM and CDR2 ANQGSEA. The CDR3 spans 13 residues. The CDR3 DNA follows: TGCAGCGCGTCCGGGACAGGTGGCCACGAGCAGTACTTC. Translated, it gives CSASGTGGHEQYF.

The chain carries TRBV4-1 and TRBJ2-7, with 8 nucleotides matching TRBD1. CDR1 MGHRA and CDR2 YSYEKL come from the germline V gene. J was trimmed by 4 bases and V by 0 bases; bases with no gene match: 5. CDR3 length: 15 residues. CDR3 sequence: CASSQDRGPGYEQYF. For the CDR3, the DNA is TGCGCCAGCAGCCAAGACAGGGGGCCGGGGTACGAGCAGTACTTC.

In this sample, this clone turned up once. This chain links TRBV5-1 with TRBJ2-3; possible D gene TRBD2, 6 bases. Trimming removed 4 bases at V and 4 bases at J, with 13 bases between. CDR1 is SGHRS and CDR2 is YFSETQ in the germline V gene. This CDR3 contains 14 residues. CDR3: CASSAGTGSDTQYF. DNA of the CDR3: TGCGCCAGCAGCGCGGGGACTGGGTCAGATACGCAGTATTTT. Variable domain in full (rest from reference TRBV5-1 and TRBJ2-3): KAGVTQTPRYLIKTRGQQVTLSCSPISGHRSVSWYQQTPGQGLQFLFEYFSETQRNKGNFPGRFSGRQFSNSRSEMNVSTLELGDSALYLCASSAGTGSDTQYFGPGTRLTVL.

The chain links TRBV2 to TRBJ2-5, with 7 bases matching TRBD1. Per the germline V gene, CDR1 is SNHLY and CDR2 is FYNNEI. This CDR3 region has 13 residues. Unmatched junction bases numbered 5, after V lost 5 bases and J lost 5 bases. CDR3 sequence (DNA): TGTGCCAGCAGTACCGACAGGGACGAGACCCAGTACTTC. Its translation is CASSTDRDETQYF.

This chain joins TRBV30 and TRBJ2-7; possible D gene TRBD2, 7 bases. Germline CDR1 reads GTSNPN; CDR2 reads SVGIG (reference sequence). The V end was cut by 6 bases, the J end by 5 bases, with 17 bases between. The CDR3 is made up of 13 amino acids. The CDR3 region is CACSKGGWDEQYF. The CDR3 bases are TGTGCCTGTTCCAAGGGGGGGTGGGACGAGCAGTACTTC. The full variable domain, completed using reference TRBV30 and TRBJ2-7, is SQTIHQWPATLVQPVGSPLSLECTVEGTSNPNLYWYRQAAGRGLQLLFYSVGIGQISSEVPQNLSASRPQDRQFILSSKKLLLSDSGFYLCACSKGGWDEQYFGPGTRLTVT.

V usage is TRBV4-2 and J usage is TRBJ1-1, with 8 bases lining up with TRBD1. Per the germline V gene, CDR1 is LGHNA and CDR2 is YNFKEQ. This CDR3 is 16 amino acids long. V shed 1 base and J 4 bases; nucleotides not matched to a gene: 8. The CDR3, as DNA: TGTGCCAGCAGCCAAGGGACAGGGAATACCCCCACTGAAGCTTTCTTT. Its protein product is CASSQGTGNTPTEAFF.

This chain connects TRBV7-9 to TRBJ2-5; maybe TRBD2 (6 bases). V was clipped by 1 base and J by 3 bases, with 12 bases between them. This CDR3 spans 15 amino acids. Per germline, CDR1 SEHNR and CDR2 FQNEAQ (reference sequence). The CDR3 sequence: CASSLGVGGEETQYF. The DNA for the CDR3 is TGTGCCAGCAGCTTAGGCGTTGGCGGGGAAGAGACCCAGTACTTC.

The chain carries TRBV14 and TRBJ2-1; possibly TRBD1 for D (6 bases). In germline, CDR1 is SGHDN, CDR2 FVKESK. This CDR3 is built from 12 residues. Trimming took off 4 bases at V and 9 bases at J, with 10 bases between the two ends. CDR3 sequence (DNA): TGTGCCAGCAGCCTAGGGGGATCTGAGCAGTTCTTC. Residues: CASSLGGSEQFF.

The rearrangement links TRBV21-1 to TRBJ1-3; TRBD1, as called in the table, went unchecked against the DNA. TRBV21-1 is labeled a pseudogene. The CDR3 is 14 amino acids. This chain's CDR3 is CASRKQGYGNTIYF. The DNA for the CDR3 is TGTGCCAGCAGAAAACAGGGGTATGGAAACACCATATATTTT.

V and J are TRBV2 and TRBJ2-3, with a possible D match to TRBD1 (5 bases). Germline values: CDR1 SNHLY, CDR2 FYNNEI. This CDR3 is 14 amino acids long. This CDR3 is CANGPATGSGTQYF. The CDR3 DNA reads TGTGCAAACGGGCCAGCAACAGGCTCAGGTACGCAGTATTTT.

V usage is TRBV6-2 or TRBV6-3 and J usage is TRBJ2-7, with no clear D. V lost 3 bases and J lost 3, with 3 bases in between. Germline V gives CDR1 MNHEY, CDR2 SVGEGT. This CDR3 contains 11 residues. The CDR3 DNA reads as TGTGCCAGCAGTTATAACTACGAGCAGTACTTC. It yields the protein CASSYNYEQYF.

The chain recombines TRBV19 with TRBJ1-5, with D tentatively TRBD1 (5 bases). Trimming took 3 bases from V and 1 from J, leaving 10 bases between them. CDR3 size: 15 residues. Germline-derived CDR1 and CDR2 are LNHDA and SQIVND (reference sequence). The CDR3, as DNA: TGTGCCAGTAGTATCGGGGGGACGAGCAATCAGCCCCAGCATTTT. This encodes CASSIGGTSNQPQHF. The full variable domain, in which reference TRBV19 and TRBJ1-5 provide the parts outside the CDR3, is DGGITQSPKYLFRKEGQNVTLSCEQNLNHDAMYWYRQDPGQGLRLIYYSQIVNDFQKGDIAEGYSVSREKKESFPLTVTSAQKNPTAFYLCASSIGGTSNQPQHFGDGTRLSIL.

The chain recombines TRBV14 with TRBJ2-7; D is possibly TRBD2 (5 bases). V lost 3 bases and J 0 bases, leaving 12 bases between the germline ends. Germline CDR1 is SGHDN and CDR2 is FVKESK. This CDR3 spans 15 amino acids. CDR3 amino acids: CASSQVLGSSYEQYF. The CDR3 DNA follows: TGTGCCAGCAGCCAGGTTTTGGGGAGCTCCTACGAGCAGTACTTC. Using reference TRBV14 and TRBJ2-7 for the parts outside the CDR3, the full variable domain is EAGVTQFPSHSVIEKGQTVTLRCDPISGHDNLYWYRRVMGKEIKFLLHFVKESKQDESGMPNNRFLAERTGGTYSTLKVQPAELEDSGVYFCASSQVLGSSYEQYFGPGTRLTVT.

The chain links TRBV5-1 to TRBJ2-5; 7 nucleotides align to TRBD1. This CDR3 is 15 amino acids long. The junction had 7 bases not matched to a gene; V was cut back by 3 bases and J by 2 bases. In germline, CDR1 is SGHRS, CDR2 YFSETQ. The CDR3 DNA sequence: TGCGCCAGCAGCTCCCGACAGGGTCGACAAGAGACCCAGTACTTC. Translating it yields CASSSRQGRQETQYF.

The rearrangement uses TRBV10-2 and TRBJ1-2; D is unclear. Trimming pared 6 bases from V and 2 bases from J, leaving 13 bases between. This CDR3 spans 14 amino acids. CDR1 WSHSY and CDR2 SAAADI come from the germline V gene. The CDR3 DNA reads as TGCGCCAGCAGGGAGATCCCGGGGAACTATGGCTACACCTTC. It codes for CASREIPGNYGYTF.

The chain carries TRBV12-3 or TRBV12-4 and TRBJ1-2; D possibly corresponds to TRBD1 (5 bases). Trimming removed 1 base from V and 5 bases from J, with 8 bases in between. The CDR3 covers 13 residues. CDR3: CASSLVTGYGYTF. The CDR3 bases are TGTGCCAGCAGTTTAGTAACAGGATATGGCTACACCTTC.

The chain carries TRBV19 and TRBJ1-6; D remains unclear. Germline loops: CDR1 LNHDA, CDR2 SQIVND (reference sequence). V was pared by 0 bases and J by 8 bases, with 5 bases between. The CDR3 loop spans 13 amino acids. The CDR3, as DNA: TGTGCCAGTAGTATAGAAAGAGATTCACCCCTCCACTTT. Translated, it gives CASSIERDSPLHF.